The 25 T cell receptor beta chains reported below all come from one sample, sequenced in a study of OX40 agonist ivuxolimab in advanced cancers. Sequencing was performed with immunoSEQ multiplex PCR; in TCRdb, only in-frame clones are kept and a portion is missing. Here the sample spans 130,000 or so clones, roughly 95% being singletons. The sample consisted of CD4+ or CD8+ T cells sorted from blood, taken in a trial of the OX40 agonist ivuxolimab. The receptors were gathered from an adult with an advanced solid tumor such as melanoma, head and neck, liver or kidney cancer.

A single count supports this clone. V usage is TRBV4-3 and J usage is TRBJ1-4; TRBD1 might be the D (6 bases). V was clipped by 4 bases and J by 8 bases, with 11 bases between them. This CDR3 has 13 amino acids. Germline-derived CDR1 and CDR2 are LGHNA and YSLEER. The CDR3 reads CASSRDNEEKLFF. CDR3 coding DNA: TGCGCCAGCAGCCGGGACAATGAAGAAAAACTGTTTTTT.

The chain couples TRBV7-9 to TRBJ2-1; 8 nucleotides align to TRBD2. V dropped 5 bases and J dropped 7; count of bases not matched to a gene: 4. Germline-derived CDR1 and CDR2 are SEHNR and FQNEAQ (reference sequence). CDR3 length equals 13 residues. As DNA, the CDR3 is TGTGCCAGCAGCCTGGCTAGCGGGAATGAGCAGTTCTTC. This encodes CASSLASGNEQFF. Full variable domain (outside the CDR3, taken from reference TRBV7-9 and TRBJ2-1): DTGVSQNPRHKITKRGQNVTFRCDPISEHNRLYWYRQTLGQGPEFLTYFQNEAQLEKSRLLSDRFSAERPKGSFSTLEIQRTEQGDSAMYLCASSLASGNEQFFGPGTRLTVL.

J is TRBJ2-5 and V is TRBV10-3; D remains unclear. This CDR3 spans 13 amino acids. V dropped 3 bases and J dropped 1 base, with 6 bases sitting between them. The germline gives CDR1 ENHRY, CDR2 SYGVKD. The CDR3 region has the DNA TGTGCCATCAGTGACCACCTCCAAGAGACCCAGTACTTC. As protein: CAISDHLQETQYF.

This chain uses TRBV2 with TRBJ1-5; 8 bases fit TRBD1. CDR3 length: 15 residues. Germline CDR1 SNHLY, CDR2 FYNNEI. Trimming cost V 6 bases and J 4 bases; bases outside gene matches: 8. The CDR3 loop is CASRHQDRVNQPQHF. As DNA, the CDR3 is TGTGCCAGCAGACACCAGGACAGGGTTAATCAGCCCCAGCATTTT.

CDR3 DNA: TGTGCCAGTAGCCCCTGGGGGGGCGGTGAGCAGTTCTTC. Its protein is CASSPWGGGEQFF. The rearrangement links TRBV19 to TRBJ2-1, with D perhaps TRBD2 (7 bases). CDR3 length: 13 residues. Trimming cost V 6 bases and J 9 bases, with 15 bases left between them. Per germline, CDR1 LNHDA and CDR2 SQIVND (reference sequence).

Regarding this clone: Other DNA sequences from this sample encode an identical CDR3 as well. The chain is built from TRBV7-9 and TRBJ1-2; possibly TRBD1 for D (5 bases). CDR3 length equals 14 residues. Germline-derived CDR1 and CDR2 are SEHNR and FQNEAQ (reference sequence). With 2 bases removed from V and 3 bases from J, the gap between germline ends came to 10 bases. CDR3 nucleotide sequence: TGTGCCAGCAGCTTATCACGGGGCCACTATGGCTACACCTTC. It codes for CASSLSRGHYGYTF.

CDR3 nucleotides: TGTGCCAGCAGCTTTAGCGGGGGGGCATCAGAGACCCAGTACTTC. Its translation: CASSFSGGASETQYF. The rearrangement links TRBV11-2 to TRBJ2-5, with TRBD2 matching 11 bases. Germline V lookup: CDR1 SGHAT, CDR2 FQNNGV. The V segment lost 3 bases and the J segment 4 bases; nucleotides outside the gene matches: 4. The CDR3 length is 15 residues.

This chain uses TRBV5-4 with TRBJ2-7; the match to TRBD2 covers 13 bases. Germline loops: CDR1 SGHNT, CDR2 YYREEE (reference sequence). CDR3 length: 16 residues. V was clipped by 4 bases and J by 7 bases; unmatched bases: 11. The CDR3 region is CASSQLGLAGVGEQYF. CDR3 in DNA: TGTGCCAGCAGCCAACTAGGACTAGCGGGAGTAGGAGAGCAGTACTTC.

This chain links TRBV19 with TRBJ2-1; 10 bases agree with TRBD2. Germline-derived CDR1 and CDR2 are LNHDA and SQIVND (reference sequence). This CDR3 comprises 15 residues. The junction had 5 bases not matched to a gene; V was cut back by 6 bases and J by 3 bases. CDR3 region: CASREVAGGYNEQFF. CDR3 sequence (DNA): TGTGCCAGTAGGGAGGTAGCGGGAGGCTACAATGAGCAGTTCTTC.

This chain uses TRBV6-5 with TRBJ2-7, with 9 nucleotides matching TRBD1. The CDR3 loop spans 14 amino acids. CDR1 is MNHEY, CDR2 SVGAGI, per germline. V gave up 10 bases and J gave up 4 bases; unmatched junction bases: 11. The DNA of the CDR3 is TGTGCCACCCGCGACAGGACAGGGGCATACGAGCAGTACTTC. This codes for CATRDRTGAYEQYF.

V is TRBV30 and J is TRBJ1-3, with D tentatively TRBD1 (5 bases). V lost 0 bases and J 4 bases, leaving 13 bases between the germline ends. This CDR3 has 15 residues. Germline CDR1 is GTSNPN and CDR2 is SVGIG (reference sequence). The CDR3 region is CAWSVQGGIGNTIYF. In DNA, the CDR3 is TGTGCCTGGAGTGTCCAGGGTGGAATAGGAAACACCATATATTTT.

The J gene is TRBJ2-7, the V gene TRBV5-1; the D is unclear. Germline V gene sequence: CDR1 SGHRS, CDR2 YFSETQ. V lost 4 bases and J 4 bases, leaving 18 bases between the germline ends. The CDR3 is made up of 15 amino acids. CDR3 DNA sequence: TGCGCCAGCAGCCTACAAGGGTTATCGATATACGAGCAGTACTTC. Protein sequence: CASSLQGLSIYEQYF.

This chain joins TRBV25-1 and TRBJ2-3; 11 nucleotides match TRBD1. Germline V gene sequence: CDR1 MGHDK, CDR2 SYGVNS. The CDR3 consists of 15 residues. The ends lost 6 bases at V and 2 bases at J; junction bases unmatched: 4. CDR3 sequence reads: CASRAGQGVTDTQYF. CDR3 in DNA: TGTGCCAGCAGAGCGGGACAGGGGGTCACAGATACGCAGTATTTT.

The CDR3 DNA reads as TGTGCCAGCAGCTCCCCGGTCCCCAATGAGCAGTTCTTC. This codes for CASSSPVPNEQFF. V is TRBV5-4 and J is TRBJ2-1; D gene uncertain. Looked up from germline, CDR1 is SGHNT and CDR2 is YYREEE (reference sequence). This CDR3 has 13 residues. V lost 3 bases and J 6 bases, leaving 10 bases between the germline ends.

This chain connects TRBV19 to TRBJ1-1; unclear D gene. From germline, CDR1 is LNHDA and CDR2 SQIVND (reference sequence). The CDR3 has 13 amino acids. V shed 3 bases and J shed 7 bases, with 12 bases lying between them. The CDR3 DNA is TGTGCCAGTAGTATTTACGGGCAGAATGAAGCTTTCTTT. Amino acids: CASSIYGQNEAFF.

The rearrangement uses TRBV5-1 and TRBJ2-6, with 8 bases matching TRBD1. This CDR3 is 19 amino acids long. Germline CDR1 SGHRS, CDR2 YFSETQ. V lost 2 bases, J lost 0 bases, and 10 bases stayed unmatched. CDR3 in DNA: TGCGCCAGCAGCTTTCTGGGAGACAGGGGTCTCTCTGGGGCCAACGTCCTGACTTTC. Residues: CASSFLGDRGLSGANVLTF.

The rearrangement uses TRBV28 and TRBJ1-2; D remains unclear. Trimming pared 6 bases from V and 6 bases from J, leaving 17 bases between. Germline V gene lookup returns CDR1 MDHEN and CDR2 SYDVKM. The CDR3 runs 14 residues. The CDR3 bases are TGTGCCAGCAGACCATCGTTGCATGGTAATGGCTACACCTTC. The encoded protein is CASRPSLHGNGYTF.

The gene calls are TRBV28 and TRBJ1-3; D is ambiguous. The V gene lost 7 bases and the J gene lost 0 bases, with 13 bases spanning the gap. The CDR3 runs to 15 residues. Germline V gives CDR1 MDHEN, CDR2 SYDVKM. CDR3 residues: CASMGFVSSGNTIYF. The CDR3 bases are TGTGCCAGCATGGGATTTGTGAGCTCTGGAAACACCATATATTTT.

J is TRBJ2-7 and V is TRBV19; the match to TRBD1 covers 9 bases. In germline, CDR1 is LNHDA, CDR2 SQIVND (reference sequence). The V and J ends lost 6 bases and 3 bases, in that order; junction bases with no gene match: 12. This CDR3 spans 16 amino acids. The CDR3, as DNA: TGTGCCAGTAGCGGAACAACCGGGACAGGGCGCTACGAGCAGTACTTC. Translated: CASSGTTGTGRYEQYF.

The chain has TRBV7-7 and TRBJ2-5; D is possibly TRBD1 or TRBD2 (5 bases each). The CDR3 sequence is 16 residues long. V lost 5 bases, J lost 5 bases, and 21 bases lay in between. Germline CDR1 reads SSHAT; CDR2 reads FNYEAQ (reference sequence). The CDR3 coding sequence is TGTGCCAGCAGCCCGGGTGGGGGTGCCCTCGGGGAGACCCAGTACTTC. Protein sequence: CASSPGGGALGETQYF.

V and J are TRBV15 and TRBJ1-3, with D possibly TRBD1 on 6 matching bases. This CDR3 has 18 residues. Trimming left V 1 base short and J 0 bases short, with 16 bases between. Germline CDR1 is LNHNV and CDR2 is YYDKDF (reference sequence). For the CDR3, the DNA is TGTGCCACCAGCAGAGCCGGAGGAGGGGGTAACTCTGGAAACACCATATATTTT. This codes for CATSRAGGGGNSGNTIYF.

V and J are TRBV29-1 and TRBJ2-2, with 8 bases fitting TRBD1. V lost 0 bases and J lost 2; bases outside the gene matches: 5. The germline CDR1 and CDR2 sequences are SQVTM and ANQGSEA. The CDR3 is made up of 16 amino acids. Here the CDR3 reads CSVEDPGQGNTGELFF. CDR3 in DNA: TGCAGCGTTGAAGATCCAGGACAGGGCAACACCGGGGAGCTGTTTTTT.

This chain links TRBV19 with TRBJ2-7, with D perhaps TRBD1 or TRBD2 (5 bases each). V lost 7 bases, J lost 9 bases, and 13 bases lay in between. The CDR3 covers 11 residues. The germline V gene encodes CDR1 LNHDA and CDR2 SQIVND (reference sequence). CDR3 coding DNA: TGTGCCAGTAAGAAAGGGGAGCGGCAGTACTTC. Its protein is CASKKGERQYF.

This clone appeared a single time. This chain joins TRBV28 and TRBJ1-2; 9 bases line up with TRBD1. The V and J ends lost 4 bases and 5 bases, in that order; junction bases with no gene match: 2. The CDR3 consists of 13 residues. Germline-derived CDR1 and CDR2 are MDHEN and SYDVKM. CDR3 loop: CASSWTGEYGYTF. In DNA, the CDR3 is TGTGCCAGCAGTTGGACAGGGGAATATGGCTACACCTTC.

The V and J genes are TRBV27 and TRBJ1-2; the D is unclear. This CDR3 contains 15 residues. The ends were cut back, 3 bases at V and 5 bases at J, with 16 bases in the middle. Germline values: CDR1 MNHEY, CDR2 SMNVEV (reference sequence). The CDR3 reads CASSFNPEPDYGYTF. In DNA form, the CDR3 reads TGTGCCAGCAGTTTTAACCCTGAACCTGATTATGGCTACACCTTC.